The next 3 T cell receptor beta chains were all read from a single sample in a study of blood T cell repertoires in COVID-19. TCRdb's table, derived via immunoSEQ multiplex PCR, lists solely in-frame clones and lacks some. The sample holds about 120,000 clones; 65% to 90% are singletons and the top ten take 9.5% to 13%. Sample: peripheral blood. The source of these receptors is a human donor in a cohort sampled during active COVID-19.

CDR3: CASSPDSSNSPLHF. The CDR3 bases are TGTGCCAGCTCACCCGACAGTTCTAATTCACCCCTCCACTTT. The rearrangement links TRBV18 to TRBJ1-6; TRBD1 is a possible D gene (5 bases). Trimming stripped 3 bases from V and 6 bases from J, with 9 bases between. The CDR3 runs 14 residues. The germline V gene encodes CDR1 KGHSH and CDR2 LQKENI.

The genes are TRBV6-1 and TRBJ2-3; 11 nucleotides match TRBD2. Germline V CDR1 and CDR2: MNHNS, SASEGT. The V and J ends lost 0 bases and 3 bases, in that order; junction bases with no gene match: 5. The CDR3 contains 17 residues. CDR3 bases: TGTGCCAGCAGTGAAGCGCTCACTAGCGGGGGAACAGATACGCAGTATTTT. Amino acid sequence: CASSEALTSGGTDTQYF.

V gene TRBV12-3 or TRBV12-4 combines with J gene TRBJ1-4, with D unresolved. The CDR3 extends over 13 amino acids. The V end lost 7 bases, the J end lost 6 bases, and 12 bases lay between the germline ends. The CDR3 loop is CASKGGLYEKLFF. For the CDR3, the DNA is TGTGCCAGCAAGGGAGGTTTGTATGAAAAACTGTTTTTT.